Reported below is one T cell receptor (beta chain). Its antigen is not identified. This sample stems from a study of long-term antiretroviral therapy in people with HIV. Whole-study results and caveats: Relative to control repertoires, HIV repertoires exhibited narrower CDR3 length ranges.

The assay used was immunoSEQ (version v3.0), run at survey level. Using immunoSEQ multiplex PCR, the repertoire was profiled, and TCRdb retains in-frame clones only, with some absent. Among some 17,000 clones listed, roughly 80% were seen once. Each participant with HIV received care in the United States. Between the trimmed V and J ends, which lost 1 base and 8 bases, there was a span of 25 bases. The CDR3 extends over 18 amino acids. The germline V gene encodes CDR1 SGHAT and CDR2 FQNNGV. The receptor comes from a man aged 18 to 30 with HIV. The sequences come from unsorted PBMCs, collected 0.1 years after starting antiretroviral therapy. This chain links TRBV11-2 with TRBJ2-3; D gene unclear. CDR3 region: CASSLGPFHAMFTSTQYF. The CDR3 coding sequence is TGTGCCAGCAGCTTAGGTCCCTTCCACGCAATGTTCACGAGTACGCAGTATTTT.